The 28 T cell receptor beta chains below come from one sample, sequenced in a study of identical twins. Via MiXCR, TCRdb re-called the 5' RACE reads, giving one row per CDR3 protein. The table records 460,000 or so distinct CDR3 sequences, 14% of them present only once. These data were likewise used in another study, on yellow fever vaccine responses in identical twins.

Sequences were obtained from CD4+ T cells sorted from blood. These receptors were taken from a woman between 18 and 30 years old in good health.

The V call is TRBV7-9, the J call TRBJ1-2; D unclear. The V gene's germline CDR1 is SEHNR and CDR2 FQNEAQ (reference sequence). The germline V and J ends were trimmed by 7 bases and 3 bases, with 12 bases remaining between them. The CDR3 extends over 13 amino acids. CDR3 in DNA: TGTGCCAGCACCCAGAACTTTTACTATGGCTACACCTTC. Its protein is CASTQNFYYGYTF.

This clonotype was counted between two and nine times. The chain has TRBV28 and TRBJ2-5, with unresolved D. The germline gives CDR1 MDHEN, CDR2 SYDVKM. CDR3 length: 15 amino acids. With 2 bases removed from V and 1 base from J, the gap between germline ends came to 11 bases. In DNA, the CDR3 is TGTGCCAGCAGTTTAAGGGCCGGAGCCCAAGAGACCCAGTACTTC. Its protein product is CASSLRAGAQETQYF.

The rearrangement joins TRBV7-9 to TRBJ1-2; 11 bases are shared with TRBD1. Per germline, CDR1 SEHNR and CDR2 FQNEAQ (reference sequence). The CDR3 has 15 residues. V trimming: 5 bases; J trimming: 7 bases; junction bases outside the gene matches: 9. The CDR3: CASSLHGTGGGGYTF. CDR3 in DNA: TGTGCCAGCAGCCTACATGGGACAGGGGGTGGTGGCTACACCTTC. The full variable domain, with the rest looked up from reference TRBV7-9 and TRBJ1-2, is DTGVSQNPRHKITKRGQNVTFRCDPISEHNRLYWYRQTLGQGPEFLTYFQNEAQLEKSRLLSDRFSAERPKGSFSTLEIQRTEQGDSAMYLCASSLHGTGGGGYTFGSGTRLTVV.

The sample holds a few counts of this clonotype. The J gene is TRBJ2-5, the V gene TRBV5-5; tentatively, D is TRBD1 (6 bases). V lost 4 bases, J lost 2 bases, and 18 bases lay in between. This CDR3 region has 16 residues. Germline V CDR1 and CDR2: SGHKS, YYEKEE (reference sequence). For the CDR3, the DNA is TGTGCCAGCAGCCTAACCCCAACAGGGTTGCAAGAGACCCAGTACTTC. Translation: CASSLTPTGLQETQYF.

This sequence joins TRBV20-1 and TRBJ2-7, with TRBD1 as a possible D gene (6 bases). This CDR3 spans 14 amino acids. Germline CDR1 is DFQATT and CDR2 is SNEGSKA (reference sequence). The V end was cut by 0 bases, the J end by 4 bases, with 13 bases between. The CDR3 DNA reads TGCAGTGCTAGAGATCTAGACAGGCAGTACGAGCAGTACTTC. As protein: CSARDLDRQYEQYF.

The chain recombines TRBV7-8 with TRBJ1-3; D call uncertain. The germline CDR1 and CDR2 sequences are SGHVS and FQNEAQ. The CDR3 has 13 residues. V lost 4 bases and J lost 4, with 8 bases in between. The CDR3: CASSSYLGNTIYF. The DNA for the CDR3 is TGTGCCAGCAGCTCATACCTGGGAAACACCATATATTTT.

This clonotype was observed many times. The chain recombines TRBV15 with TRBJ2-4, with D uncertain. Looked up from germline, CDR1 is LNHNV and CDR2 is YYDKDF (reference sequence). The CDR3 is 16 amino acids. Trimming left V 1 base short and J 3 bases short, with 13 bases between. The CDR3 spells CATSRGIEPFKNIQYF. The DNA for the CDR3 is TGTGCCACCAGCAGAGGAATCGAACCCTTCAAAAACATTCAGTACTTC.

This clonotype was recorded many times. The chain uses TRBV5-1 and TRBJ2-1; 7 nucleotides agree with TRBD2. Trimming cost V 2 bases and J 2 bases; bases outside gene matches: 4. Germline values: CDR1 SGHRS, CDR2 YFSETQ. The CDR3 totals 15 residues. In nucleotides, the CDR3 is TGCGCCAGCAGCTTATCTAGCGGAACCTACAATGAGCAGTTCTTC. Translation gives CASSLSSGTYNEQFF. Drawing the rest from reference TRBV5-1 and TRBJ2-1, the complete variable domain is KAGVTQTPRYLIKTRGQQVTLSCSPISGHRSVSWYQQTPGQGLQFLFEYFSETQRNKGNFPGRFSGRQFSNSRSEMNVSTLELGDSALYLCASSLSSGTYNEQFFGPGTRLTVL.

The chain uses TRBV20-1 and TRBJ1-5, with D perhaps matching TRBD1 (5 bases). The germline gives CDR1 DFQATT, CDR2 SNEGSKA (reference sequence). This CDR3 is built from 16 residues. Deletions cut 3 bases from V and 3 bases from J, with 18 bases between. In nucleotides, the CDR3 is TGCAGTGCTAGGTCCCTGGCCCAGGGTCTCAATCAGCCCCAGCATTTT. It translates to CSARSLAQGLNQPQHF.

This chain uses TRBV12-3 or TRBV12-4 with TRBJ1-6, with a possible D match to TRBD1 (5 bases). Between the trimmed V and J ends, which lost 6 bases and 10 bases, there was a span of 19 bases. This CDR3 comprises 15 residues. DNA of the CDR3: TGTGCCAGCAGGCACCGGGACCGCAGCCGGTCACCCCTCCACTTT. This codes for CASRHRDRSRSPLHF.

The chain uses TRBV11-2 and TRBJ2-7; D remains unclear. The germline V gene has CDR1 SGHAT and CDR2 FQNNGV. V gave up 4 bases and J gave up 5 bases, with 12 bases separating them. The CDR3 has 13 residues. This CDR3 is CASSSRLLHEQYF. The CDR3 bases are TGTGCCAGCAGCTCCCGGTTGCTGCACGAGCAGTACTTC.

This clonotype has a handful of counts. The chain carries TRBV5-1 and TRBJ2-3; maybe TRBD1 (5 bases). Germline V lookup: CDR1 SGHRS, CDR2 YFSETQ. The CDR3 sequence is 15 residues long. V shed 4 bases and J shed 0 bases, with 12 bases lying between them. The chain's CDR3 is CASSPSRQSTDTQYF. Here the CDR3 DNA reads TGCGCCAGCAGCCCGTCGCGACAGAGCACAGATACGCAGTATTTT. Filled out from reference TRBV5-1 and TRBJ2-3, the complete variable domain reads KAGVTQTPRYLIKTRGQQVTLSCSPISGHRSVSWYQQTPGQGLQFLFEYFSETQRNKGNFPGRFSGRQFSNSRSEMNVSTLELGDSALYLCASSPSRQSTDTQYFGPGTRLTVL.

The gene calls are TRBV6-1 and TRBJ2-3, with TRBD2 matching 9 bases. This CDR3 is built from 18 residues. Germline V CDR1 and CDR2: MNHNS, SASEGT. Germline trimming cut 7 bases from V and 4 bases from J; bases unmatched to any gene: 18. CDR3 protein: CASIRFRSGGVWADTQYF. CDR3 nucleotides: TGTGCCAGCATCCGGTTTCGTAGCGGGGGAGTTTGGGCAGATACGCAGTATTTT.

The chain is built from TRBV6-5 and TRBJ2-5; TRBD2 matches at 14 bases. Germline loops: CDR1 MNHEY, CDR2 SVGAGI. The CDR3 spans 18 residues. The V and J ends lost 0 bases and 2 bases, in that order; junction bases with no gene match: 5. The CDR3 DNA sequence: TGTGCCAGCAGTTACTCGGGACTAGCGGGAGTAGAACAAGAGACCCAGTACTTC. Translation gives CASSYSGLAGVEQETQYF.

In this sample, this clonotype turned up many times. The rearrangement joins TRBV3-1 to TRBJ2-1; D is possibly TRBD1 (6 bases). In germline, CDR1 is LGHDT, CDR2 YNNKEL (reference sequence). V lost 3 bases, J lost 10 bases, and 10 bases lay in between. The CDR3 consists of 12 residues. The CDR3 is CASSHLTGEQFF. CDR3 bases: TGTGCCAGCAGCCACTTGACAGGCGAGCAGTTCTTC.

At least ten counts were recorded for this clonotype. The chain carries TRBV4-1 and TRBJ2-3; D is undetermined. CDR3 length: 15 residues. Germline V CDR1 and CDR2: MGHRA, YSYEKL. Trimming pared 1 base from V and 2 bases from J, leaving 10 bases between. The CDR3 DNA is TGCGCCAGCAGCCAAGTAGGCGTAGTCACAGATACGCAGTATTTT. Protein sequence: CASSQVGVVTDTQYF.

The genes are TRBV24-1 and TRBJ2-7; the D is unclear. The CDR3 has 8 amino acids. V was pared by 9 bases and J by 5 bases, with 1 base between. CDR1 and CDR2 (germline): KGHDR, SFDVKD. CDR3 DNA sequence: TGTGCCACCGACGAGCAGTACTTC. The encoded protein is CATDEQYF.

In DNA, the CDR3 is TGTGCCAGCAGTCCTTCGACAGGGAAAGGGAATTCACCCCTCCACTTT. Its protein product is CASSPSTGKGNSPLHF. V gene TRBV12-3 or TRBV12-4 combines with J gene TRBJ1-6, with 7 bases fitting TRBD1. After removal of 5 bases from V and 7 bases from J, the junction contained 11 bases not matched to a gene. The CDR3 has 16 residues.

The chain carries TRBV5-1 and TRBJ2-3, with 8 positions matching TRBD2. This CDR3 spans 12 amino acids. CDR1 SGHRS and CDR2 YFSETQ come from the germline V gene. After removal of 4 bases from V and 11 bases from J, the junction contained 6 bases not matched to a gene. CDR3 nucleotide sequence: TGCGCCAGCAGCACCGCGGGACTAGGGCAGTATTTT. It codes for CASSTAGLGQYF.

This clonotype was observed many times. The chain links TRBV12-3 or TRBV12-4 to TRBJ2-3; D is unclear. CDR3 length: 12 amino acids. V lost 5 bases to trimming and J lost 2 bases, with 5 bases between them. The CDR3 DNA reads TGTGCCAGCAGTCGTTACACAGATACGCAGTATTTT. It encodes CASSRYTDTQYF.

Concerning this clonotype itself: The junction departs from germline at one end; a sequencing error may be responsible. The V call is TRBV6-2 or TRBV6-3, the J call TRBJ2-7; the match to TRBD2 covers 10 bases. This CDR3 spans 21 amino acids. Germline lookup yields CDR1 MNHEY and CDR2 SVGEGT. CDR3 in amino acids: CASSRAVGEREGLLEAGPENF. CDR3 bases: TGTGCCAGCAGCCGGGCGGTCGGCGAGCGGGAGGGCCTACTTGAGGCGGGTCCGGAGAACTTC.

This rearrangement joins TRBV20-1 to TRBJ1-5; D not resolved. Germline V lookup: CDR1 DFQATT, CDR2 SNEGSKA (reference sequence). V was shortened by 4 bases and J by 3 bases, with 13 bases between the two germline ends. The CDR3 extends over 14 amino acids. The CDR3 sequence is CSAKLDIYNQPQHF. In DNA, the CDR3 is TGCAGTGCTAAACTCGACATTTACAATCAGCCCCAGCATTTT.

This clonotype has only a few counts. The chain employs TRBV6-5 and TRBJ2-3; D ambiguous. The CDR3 length is 15 residues. The V and J ends lost 2 bases and 2 bases respectively, with 11 bases between them. The germline gives CDR1 MNHEY, CDR2 SVGAGI. In DNA form, the CDR3 reads TGTGCCAGCAGTTACAGAATCGGAACCACAGATACGCAGTATTTT. This sequence encodes CASSYRIGTTDTQYF.

The chain carries TRBV20-1 and TRBJ2-4, with 7 bases lining up with TRBD2. This CDR3 contains 14 residues. Germline V gene lookup returns CDR1 DFQATT and CDR2 SNEGSKA (reference sequence). J was trimmed by 4 bases and V by 3 bases; bases with no gene match: 6. The CDR3 region has the DNA TGCAGTGCTAGCCCAGCGGGAACGAAAAACATTCAGTACTTC. Translation gives CSASPAGTKNIQYF.

This clonotype has just a few counts. The chain couples TRBV5-6 to TRBJ2-2; D possibly corresponds to TRBD1 (6 bases). This CDR3 is built from 15 residues. Trimming removed 2 bases from V and 5 bases from J, with 13 bases in between. Germline CDR1 is SGHDT and CDR2 is YYEEEE. The CDR3 DNA follows: TGTGCCAGCAGCTTTACCCCGACAGGAACCGGGGAGCTGTTTTTT. Its translation is CASSFTPTGTGELFF.

This chain uses TRBV28 with TRBJ2-7; the D gene could be TRBD1 or TRBD2 (5 bases each). V lost 5 bases to trimming and J lost 6 bases, with 17 bases between them. Germline CDR1 and CDR2: MDHEN and SYDVKM. This CDR3 has 14 residues. CDR3 amino acids: CASSPPDRDPEQYF. CDR3 nucleotide sequence: TGTGCCAGCAGTCCCCCTGACCGGGACCCCGAGCAGTACTTC.

This clonotype was found a few times. The chain uses TRBV7-2 and TRBJ2-1; D uncertain. Per the germline V gene, CDR1 is SGHTA and CDR2 is FQGNSA. The CDR3 contains 15 residues. The V and J ends lost 2 bases and 7 bases respectively, with 15 bases between them. The CDR3 region is CASSLPPSAGNEQFF. DNA for the CDR3: TGTGCCAGCAGCTTACCCCCCTCAGCCGGGAATGAGCAGTTCTTC.

V usage is TRBV5-1 and J usage is TRBJ2-7; D possibly matches TRBD1 or TRBD2 (6 bases each). Per the germline V gene, CDR1 is SGHRS and CDR2 is YFSETQ. The CDR3 covers 15 residues. V lost 0 bases to trimming and J lost 0 bases, with 10 bases between them. CDR3: CASSLGGTRSYEQYF. The CDR3 bases are TGCGCCAGCAGCTTGGGCGGGACACGCTCCTACGAGCAGTACTTC.